This TCR beta chain was captured by sequencing in a study of T cells in localized non-small cell lung cancer. Study-wide results and caveats: Adjacent lung exhibited a median of about 56 among the 100 most abundant tumor clones. Only one tumor region was sequenced, so heterogeneity remains possible. There was an association of higher blood T cell density with longer overall survival. Maximal T cell clonality occurred in uninvolved adjacent lung, with tumor ranking below it.

V gave up 4 bases and J gave up 4 bases; unmatched junction bases: 7. CDR3 length equals 15 residues. The germline CDR1 and CDR2 sequences are MNHEY and SVGAGI. The assay was immunoSEQ multiplex PCR, and TCRdb's table has in-frame clones only and misses some. Of some 56,000 clones listed, just over 85% are singletons. In the case of this clone: What it binds is not known.

Sample: peripheral blood, taken before any cancer treatment. The chain couples TRBV6-5 to TRBJ2-3; 8 nucleotides line up with TRBD1. This clonotype was obtained from a woman aged 35 to 69 with stage I lung adenocarcinoma. CDR3 sequence reads: CASSSGQGDADTQYF. The CDR3 DNA is TGTGCCAGCAGTTCAGGACAGGGTGATGCAGATACGCAGTATTTT.